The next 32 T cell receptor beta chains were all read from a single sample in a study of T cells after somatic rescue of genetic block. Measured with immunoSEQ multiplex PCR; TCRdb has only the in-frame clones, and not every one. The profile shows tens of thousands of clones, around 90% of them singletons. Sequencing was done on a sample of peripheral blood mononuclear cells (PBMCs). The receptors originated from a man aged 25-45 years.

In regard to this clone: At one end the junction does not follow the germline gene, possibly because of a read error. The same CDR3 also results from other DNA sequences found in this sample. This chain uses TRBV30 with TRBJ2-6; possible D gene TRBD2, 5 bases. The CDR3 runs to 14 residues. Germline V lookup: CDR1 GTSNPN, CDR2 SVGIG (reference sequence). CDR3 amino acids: CAADSRRRANVLTF. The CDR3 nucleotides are TGCGCAGCTGACTCTAGGAGGCGGGCCAACGTCCTGACTTTC. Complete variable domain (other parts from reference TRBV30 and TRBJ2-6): SQTIHQWPATLVQPVGSPLSLECTVEGTSNPNLYWYRQAAGRGLQLLFYSVGIGQISSEVPQNLSASRPQDRQFILSSKKLLLSDSGFYLCAADSRRRANVLTFGAGSRLTVL.

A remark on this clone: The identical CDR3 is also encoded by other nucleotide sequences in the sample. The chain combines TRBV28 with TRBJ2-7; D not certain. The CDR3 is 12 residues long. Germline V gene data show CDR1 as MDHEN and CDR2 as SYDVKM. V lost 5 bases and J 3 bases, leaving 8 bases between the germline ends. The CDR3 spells CASSPRLYEQYF. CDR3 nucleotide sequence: TGTGCCAGCAGTCCTCGCCTCTACGAGCAGTACTTC.

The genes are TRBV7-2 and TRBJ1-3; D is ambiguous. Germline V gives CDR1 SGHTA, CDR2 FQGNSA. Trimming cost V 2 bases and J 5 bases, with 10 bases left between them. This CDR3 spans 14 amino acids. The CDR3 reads CASSLQTARNTIYF. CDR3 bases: TGTGCCAGCAGCTTACAAACAGCTAGAAACACCATATATTTT.

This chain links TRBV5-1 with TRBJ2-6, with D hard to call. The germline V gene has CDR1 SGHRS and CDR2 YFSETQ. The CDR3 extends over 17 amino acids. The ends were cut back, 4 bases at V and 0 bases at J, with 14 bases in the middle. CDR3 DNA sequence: TGCGCCAGCAGCGGACCCGGGCCCAACTCTGGGGCCAACGTCCTGACTTTC. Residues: CASSGPGPNSGANVLTF.

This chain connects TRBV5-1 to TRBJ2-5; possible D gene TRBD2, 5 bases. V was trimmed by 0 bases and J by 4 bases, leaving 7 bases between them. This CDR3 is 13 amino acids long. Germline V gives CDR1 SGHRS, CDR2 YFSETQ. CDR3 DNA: TGCGCCAGCAGCTTGGCGGGGAGAGAGACCCAGTACTTC. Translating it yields CASSLAGRETQYF.

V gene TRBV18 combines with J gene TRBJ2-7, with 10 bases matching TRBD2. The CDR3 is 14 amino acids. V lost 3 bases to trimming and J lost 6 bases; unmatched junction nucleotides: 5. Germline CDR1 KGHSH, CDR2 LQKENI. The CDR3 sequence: CASSPERGGTEQYF. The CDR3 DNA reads TGTGCCAGCTCACCGGAGCGGGGGGGCACCGAGCAGTACTTC.

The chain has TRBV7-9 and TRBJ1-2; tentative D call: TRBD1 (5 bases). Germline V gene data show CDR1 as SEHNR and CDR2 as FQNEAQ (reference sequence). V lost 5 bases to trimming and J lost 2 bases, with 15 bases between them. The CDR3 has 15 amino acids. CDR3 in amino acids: CASSGGWSSNYGYTF. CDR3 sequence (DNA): TGTGCCAGCAGCGGGGGATGGTCGTCCAACTATGGCTACACCTTC.

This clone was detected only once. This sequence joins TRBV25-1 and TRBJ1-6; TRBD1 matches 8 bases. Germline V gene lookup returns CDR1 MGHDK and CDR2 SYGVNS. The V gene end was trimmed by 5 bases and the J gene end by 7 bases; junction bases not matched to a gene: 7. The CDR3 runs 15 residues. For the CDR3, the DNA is TGTGCCAGCAGTCGGTCAGGGGGCAGGAATTCACCCCTCCACTTT. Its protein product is CASSRSGGRNSPLHF.

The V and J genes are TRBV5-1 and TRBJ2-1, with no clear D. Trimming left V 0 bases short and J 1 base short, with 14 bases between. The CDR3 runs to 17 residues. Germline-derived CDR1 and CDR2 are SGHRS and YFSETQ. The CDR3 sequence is CASSLVSRPGSYNEQFF. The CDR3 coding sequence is TGCGCCAGCAGCTTGGTTTCTAGGCCTGGATCCTACAATGAGCAGTTCTTC.

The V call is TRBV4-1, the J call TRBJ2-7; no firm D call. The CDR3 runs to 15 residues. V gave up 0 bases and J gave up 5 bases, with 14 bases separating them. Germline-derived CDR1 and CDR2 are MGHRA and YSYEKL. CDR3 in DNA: TGCGCCAGCAGCCAAGATGGAAGGGTTGCCCACGAGCAGTACTTC. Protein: CASSQDGRVAHEQYF.

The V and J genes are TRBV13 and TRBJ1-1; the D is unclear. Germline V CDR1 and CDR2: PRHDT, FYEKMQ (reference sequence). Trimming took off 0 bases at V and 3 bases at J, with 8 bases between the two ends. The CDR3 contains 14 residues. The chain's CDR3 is CASSLGQVDTEAFF. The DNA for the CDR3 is TGTGCCAGCAGCTTAGGGCAGGTTGACACTGAAGCTTTCTTT.

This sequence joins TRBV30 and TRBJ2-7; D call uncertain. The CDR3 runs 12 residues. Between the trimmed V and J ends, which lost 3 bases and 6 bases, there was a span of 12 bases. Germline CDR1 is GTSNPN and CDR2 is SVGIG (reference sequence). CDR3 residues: CAWRLREGEQYF. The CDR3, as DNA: TGTGCCTGGAGGTTAAGGGAAGGCGAGCAGTACTTC.

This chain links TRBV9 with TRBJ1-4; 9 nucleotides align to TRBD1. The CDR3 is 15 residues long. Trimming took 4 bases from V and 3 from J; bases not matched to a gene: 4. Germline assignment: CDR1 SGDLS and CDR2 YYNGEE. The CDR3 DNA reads TGTGCCAGCAGCATAGGACAGGGGTCTAATGAAAAACTGTTTTTT. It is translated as CASSIGQGSNEKLFF.

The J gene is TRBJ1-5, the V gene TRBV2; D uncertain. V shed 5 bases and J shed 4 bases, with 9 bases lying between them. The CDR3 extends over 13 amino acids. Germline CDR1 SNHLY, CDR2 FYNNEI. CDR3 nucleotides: TGTGCCAGCAGTCCTCAAAAAAATCAGCCCCAGCATTTT. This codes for CASSPQKNQPQHF.

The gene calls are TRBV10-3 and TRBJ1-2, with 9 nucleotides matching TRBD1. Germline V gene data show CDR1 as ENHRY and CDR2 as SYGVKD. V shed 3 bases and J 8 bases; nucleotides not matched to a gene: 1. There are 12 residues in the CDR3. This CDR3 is CAISETGGGYTF. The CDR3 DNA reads TGTGCCATCAGTGAAACAGGGGGCGGCTACACCTTC.

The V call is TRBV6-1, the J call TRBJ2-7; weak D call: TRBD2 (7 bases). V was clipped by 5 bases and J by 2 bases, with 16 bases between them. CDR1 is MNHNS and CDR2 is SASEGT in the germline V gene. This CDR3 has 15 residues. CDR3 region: CASSSGTWVPYEQYF. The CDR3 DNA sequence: TGTGCCAGCAGTAGCGGGACATGGGTCCCCTACGAGCAGTACTTC.

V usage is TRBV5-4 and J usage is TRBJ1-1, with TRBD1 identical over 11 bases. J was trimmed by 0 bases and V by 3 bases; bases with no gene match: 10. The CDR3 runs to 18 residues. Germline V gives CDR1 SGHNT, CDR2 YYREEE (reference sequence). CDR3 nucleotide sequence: TGTGCCAGCAGCTCGGGACAGGGGGATTTTGGGATGAACACTGAAGCTTTCTTT. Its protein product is CASSSGQGDFGMNTEAFF.

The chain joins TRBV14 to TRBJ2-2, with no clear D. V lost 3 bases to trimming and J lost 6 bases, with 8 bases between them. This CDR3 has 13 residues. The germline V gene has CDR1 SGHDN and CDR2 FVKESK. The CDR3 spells CASSQFRSGELFF. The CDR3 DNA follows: TGTGCCAGCAGCCAGTTCCGGTCCGGGGAGCTGTTTTTT.

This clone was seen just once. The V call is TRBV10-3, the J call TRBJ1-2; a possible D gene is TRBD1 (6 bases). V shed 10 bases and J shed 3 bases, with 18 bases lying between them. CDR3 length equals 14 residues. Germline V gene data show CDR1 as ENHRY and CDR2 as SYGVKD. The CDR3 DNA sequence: TGTGCCACCAAGGCAGCAGGGGACGACTATGGCTACACCTTC. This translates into CATKAAGDDYGYTF.

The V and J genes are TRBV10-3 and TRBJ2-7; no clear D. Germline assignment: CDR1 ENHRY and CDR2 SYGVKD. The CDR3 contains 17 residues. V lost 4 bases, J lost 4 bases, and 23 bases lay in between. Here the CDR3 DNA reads TGTGCCATCAGTGGCCGGGCCAGTACCTTTTCGGTGTACGAGCAGTACTTC. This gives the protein CAISGRASTFSVYEQYF.

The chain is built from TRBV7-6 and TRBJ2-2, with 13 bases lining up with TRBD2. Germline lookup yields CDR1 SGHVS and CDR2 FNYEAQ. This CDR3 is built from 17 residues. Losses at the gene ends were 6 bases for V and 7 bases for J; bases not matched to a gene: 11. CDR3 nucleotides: TGTGCCAGCAGTTCGGGGACTAGCGGGAAGAGGGGCGGGGAGCTGTTTTTT. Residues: CASSSGTSGKRGGELFF.

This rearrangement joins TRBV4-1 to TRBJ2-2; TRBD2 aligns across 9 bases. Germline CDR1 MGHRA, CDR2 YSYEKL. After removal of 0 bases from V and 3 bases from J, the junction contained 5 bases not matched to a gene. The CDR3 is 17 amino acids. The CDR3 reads CASSQEPVAGDTGELFF. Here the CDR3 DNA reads TGCGCCAGCAGCCAAGAACCGGTAGCGGGAGACACCGGGGAGCTGTTTTTT.

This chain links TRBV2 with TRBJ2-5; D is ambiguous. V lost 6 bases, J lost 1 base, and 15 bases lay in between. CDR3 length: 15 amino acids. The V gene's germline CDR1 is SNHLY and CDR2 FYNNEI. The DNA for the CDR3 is TGTGCCAGCAGCGACGCGCGGTCGGGCCAAGAGACCCAGTACTTC. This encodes CASSDARSGQETQYF. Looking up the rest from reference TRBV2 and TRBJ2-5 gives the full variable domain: EPEVTQTPSHQVTQMGQEVILRCVPISNHLYFYWYRQILGQKVEFLVSFYNNEISEKSEIFDDQFSVERPDGSNFTLKIRSTKLEDSAMYFCASSDARSGQETQYFGPGTRLLVL.

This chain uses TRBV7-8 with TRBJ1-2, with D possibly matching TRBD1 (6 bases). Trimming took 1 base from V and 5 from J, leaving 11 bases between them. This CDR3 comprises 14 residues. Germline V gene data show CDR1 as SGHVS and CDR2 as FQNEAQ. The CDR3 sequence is CASSLDWGAYGYTF. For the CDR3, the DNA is TGTGCCAGCAGCTTAGATTGGGGGGCGTATGGCTACACCTTC.

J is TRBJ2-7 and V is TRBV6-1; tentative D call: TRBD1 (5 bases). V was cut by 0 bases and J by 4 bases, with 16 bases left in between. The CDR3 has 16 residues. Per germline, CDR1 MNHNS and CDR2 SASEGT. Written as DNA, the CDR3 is TGTGCCAGCAGTGAAGCTCGTGGGCAGGGTAGATACGAGCAGTACTTC. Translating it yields CASSEARGQGRYEQYF.

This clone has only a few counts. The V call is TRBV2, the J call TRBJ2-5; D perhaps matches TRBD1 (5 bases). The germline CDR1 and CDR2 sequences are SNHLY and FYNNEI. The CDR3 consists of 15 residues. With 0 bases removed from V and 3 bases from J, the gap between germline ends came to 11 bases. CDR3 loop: CASSEAWQGEETQYF. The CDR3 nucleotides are TGTGCCAGCAGTGAAGCGTGGCAGGGCGAAGAGACCCAGTACTTC.

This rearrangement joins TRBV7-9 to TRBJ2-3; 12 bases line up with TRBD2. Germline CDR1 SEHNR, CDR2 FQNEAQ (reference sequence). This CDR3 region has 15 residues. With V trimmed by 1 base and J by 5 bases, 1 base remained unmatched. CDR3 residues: CASSLVTSGRDTQYF. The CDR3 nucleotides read TGTGCCAGCAGCTTAGTGACTAGCGGGAGAGATACGCAGTATTTT.

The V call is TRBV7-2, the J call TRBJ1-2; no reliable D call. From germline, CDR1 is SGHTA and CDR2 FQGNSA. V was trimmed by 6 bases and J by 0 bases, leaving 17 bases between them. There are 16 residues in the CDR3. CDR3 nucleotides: TGTGCCAGCAGTCACTCAGGCGACGCAGCTAACTATGGCTACACCTTC. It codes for CASSHSGDAANYGYTF.

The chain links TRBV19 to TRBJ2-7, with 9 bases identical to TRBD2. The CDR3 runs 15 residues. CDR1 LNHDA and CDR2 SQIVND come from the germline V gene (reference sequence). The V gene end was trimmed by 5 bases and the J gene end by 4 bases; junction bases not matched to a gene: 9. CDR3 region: CASSPVAGAGYEQYF. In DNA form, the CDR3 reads TGTGCCAGTAGTCCTGTAGCGGGAGCGGGTTACGAGCAGTACTTC.

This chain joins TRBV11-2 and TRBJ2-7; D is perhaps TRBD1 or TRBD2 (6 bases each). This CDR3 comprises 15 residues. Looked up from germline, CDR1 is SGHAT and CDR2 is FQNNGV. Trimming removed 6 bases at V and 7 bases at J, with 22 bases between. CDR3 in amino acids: CASRSSGGPGREQYF. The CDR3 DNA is TGTGCCAGCAGATCGTCCGGGGGCCCCGGTAGAGAGCAGTACTTC.

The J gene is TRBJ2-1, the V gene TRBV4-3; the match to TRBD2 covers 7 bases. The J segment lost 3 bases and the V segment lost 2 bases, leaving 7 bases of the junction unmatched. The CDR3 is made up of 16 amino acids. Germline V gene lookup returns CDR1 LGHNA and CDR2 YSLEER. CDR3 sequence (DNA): TGCGCCAGCAGCCAAAACCTAGCGGACCACTACAATGAGCAGTTCTTC. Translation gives CASSQNLADHYNEQFF.

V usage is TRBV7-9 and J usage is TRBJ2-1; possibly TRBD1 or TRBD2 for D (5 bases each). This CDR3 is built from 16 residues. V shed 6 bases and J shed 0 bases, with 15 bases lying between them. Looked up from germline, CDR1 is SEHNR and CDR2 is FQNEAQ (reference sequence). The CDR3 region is CASSSYEGSSYNEQFF. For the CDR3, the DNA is TGTGCCAGCAGTTCGTATGAGGGGAGCTCCTACAATGAGCAGTTCTTC.